The 15 T cell receptor beta chains below come from one sample, sequenced in a study of control samples from healthy donors and cancer patients. Sequenced by immunoSEQ multiplex PCR; TCRdb stores in-frame clones only, minus some. This table has 98,000 or so clones, around 80% appearing once. The sequenced sample consisted of blood. The origin of the receptors is a young woman in good health.

This rearrangement joins TRBV6-6 to TRBJ1-2; D remains unclear. The length of the CDR3 is 15 residues. Germline V gene data show CDR1 as MNHNY and CDR2 as SVGAGI (reference sequence). Trimming left V 2 bases short and J 3 bases short, with 13 bases between. The CDR3 here is CASSYISRSDYGYTF. CDR3 coding DNA: TGTGCCAGCAGTTACATATCGCGCAGCGACTATGGCTACACCTTC.

There are many counts of this clone. CDR3 in DNA: TGTGCCTGGAGTGTACTCCGTGGCAGCTCCTACGAGCAGTACTTC. Translated: CAWSVLRGSSYEQYF. The rearrangement joins TRBV30 to TRBJ2-7; no clear D gene. The CDR3 is 15 amino acids. Trimming left V 0 bases short and J 0 bases short, with 12 bases between. Looked up from germline, CDR1 is GTSNPN and CDR2 is SVGIG (reference sequence). Drawing the rest from reference TRBV30 and TRBJ2-7, the complete variable domain is SQTIHQWPATLVQPVGSPLSLECTVEGTSNPNLYWYRQAAGRGLQLLFYSVGIGQISSEVPQNLSASRPQDRQFILSSKKLLLSDSGFYLCAWSVLRGSSYEQYFGPGTRLTVT.

This clone was seen just once. This sequence joins TRBV11-3 and TRBJ2-4; D is unresolved. CDR1 and CDR2 from the germline V gene are SGHNT and YENEEA. Trimming pared 1 base from V and 2 bases from J, leaving 15 bases between. The CDR3 is made up of 17 amino acids. The CDR3: CASSLGDPTEPKNIQYF. The CDR3 DNA reads as TGTGCCAGCAGCTTAGGCGACCCCACAGAGCCCAAAAACATTCAGTACTTC.

This clone occurred a few times. The chain's CDR3 is CASSLAPGVSPLHF. For the CDR3, the DNA is TGTGCCAGCAGCTTAGCCCCAGGGGTCTCACCCCTCCACTTT. The chain joins TRBV11-2 to TRBJ1-6; a possible D gene is TRBD1 (6 bases). Trimming stripped 1 base from V and 10 bases from J, with 11 bases between. This CDR3 comprises 14 residues. Germline V CDR1 and CDR2: SGHAT, FQNNGV.

V gene TRBV7-9 combines with J gene TRBJ2-3; a possible D gene is TRBD1 (6 bases). CDR1 is SEHNR, CDR2 FQNEAQ, per germline (reference sequence). Trimming stripped 3 bases from V and 6 bases from J, with 16 bases between. CDR3 length: 15 amino acids. The CDR3, as DNA: TGTGCCAGCAGCTTCCAAAGCACAGGGTCCGATACGCAGTATTTT. Its translation is CASSFQSTGSDTQYF.

J is TRBJ2-7 and V is TRBV7-2, with D perhaps matching TRBD1 (6 bases). CDR1 and CDR2 (germline): SGHTA, FQGNSA. Trimming left V 2 bases short and J 3 bases short, with 11 bases between. CDR3 length equals 14 residues. CDR3 sequence reads: CASSLTSRGYEQYF. The CDR3 region has the DNA TGTGCCAGCAGCTTAACTTCCAGGGGCTACGAGCAGTACTTC.

The chain has TRBV14 and TRBJ1-1, with no clear D. This CDR3 region has 14 residues. Between the trimmed V and J ends, which lost 2 bases and 6 bases, there was a span of 13 bases. Germline values: CDR1 SGHDN, CDR2 FVKESK. This CDR3 reads CASSQHISDAEAFF. In DNA, the CDR3 is TGTGCCAGCAGCCAACATATCAGCGACGCTGAAGCTTTCTTT.

J is TRBJ2-2 and V is TRBV10-3; 7 nucleotides match TRBD2. The germline V gene encodes CDR1 ENHRY and CDR2 SYGVKD. V dropped 0 bases and J dropped 4; count of bases not matched to a gene: 5. This CDR3 has 16 amino acids. CDR3 sequence: CAISESGGRATGELFF. CDR3 nucleotide sequence: TGTGCCATCAGTGAGTCCGGAGGGAGGGCCACCGGGGAGCTGTTTTTT.

The chain combines TRBV27 with TRBJ1-6; D unclear. CDR3 length: 16 amino acids. Trimming removed 3 bases at V and 7 bases at J, with 16 bases between. The germline V gene has CDR1 MNHEY and CDR2 SMNVEV (reference sequence). CDR3 amino acids: CASSFYPRARNSPLHF. DNA for the CDR3: TGTGCCAGCAGTTTTTACCCCAGAGCGAGGAATTCACCCCTCCACTTT.

V and J are TRBV3-1 (or the pseudogene TRBV3-2) and TRBJ1-1; maybe TRBD1 (6 bases). V lost 3 bases and J lost 1, with 6 bases in between. The CDR3 runs to 13 residues. Germline loops: CDR1 LGHDT, CDR2 YNNKEL (reference sequence). The CDR3 DNA sequence: TGTGCCAGCAGCCACAGGGGGAACACTGAAGCTTTCTTT. It translates to CASSHRGNTEAFF.

The chain recombines TRBV9 with TRBJ1-3; D perhaps matches TRBD1 (5 bases). Between the trimmed V and J ends, which lost 4 bases and 4 bases, there was a span of 15 bases. Germline V CDR1 and CDR2: SGDLS, YYNGEE. The CDR3 spans 15 residues. The CDR3 region is CASSTGTRGGNTIYF. CDR3 nucleotides: TGTGCCAGCAGCACCGGGACCCGCGGGGGAAACACCATATATTTT.

The chain uses TRBV4-3 and TRBJ1-4; tentatively, D is TRBD1 (6 bases). The CDR3 loop spans 14 amino acids. CDR1 is LGHNA, CDR2 YSLEER, per germline. V lost 4 bases, J lost 7 bases, and 13 bases lay in between. As DNA, the CDR3 is TGCGCCAGCAGCCTCGGGGGCTCTGGTGAAAAACTGTTTTTT. Protein sequence: CASSLGGSGEKLFF.

This chain uses TRBV15 with TRBJ2-5, with D maybe TRBD2 (5 bases). Between the trimmed V and J ends, which lost 2 bases and 5 bases, there was a span of 12 bases. The CDR3 is made up of 14 amino acids. Germline values: CDR1 LNHNV, CDR2 YYDKDF (reference sequence). CDR3 DNA: TGTGCCACCAGCAGACTAGGGTCGGGGGAGACCCAGTACTTC. It encodes CATSRLGSGETQYF.

This clone occurred a few times. The V call is TRBV19, the J call TRBJ1-4, with D unclear. V was clipped by 7 bases and J by 8 bases, with 17 bases between them. The CDR3 contains 14 residues. CDR1 is LNHDA and CDR2 is SQIVND in the germline V gene (reference sequence). DNA for the CDR3: TGTGCCAGTATGGACCCCCTCAGAGACGAAAAACTGTTTTTT. Translating it yields CASMDPLRDEKLFF.

The V gene is TRBV18, the J gene TRBJ1-1; TRBD1 might be the D (5 bases). The CDR3 sequence is 14 residues long. Deletions cut 1 base from V and 7 bases from J, with 13 bases between. Per germline, CDR1 KGHSH and CDR2 LQKENI. DNA for the CDR3: TGTGCCAGCTCACCACAGGGGTCGGGGGGTGAAGCTTTCTTT. It yields the protein CASSPQGSGGEAFF.